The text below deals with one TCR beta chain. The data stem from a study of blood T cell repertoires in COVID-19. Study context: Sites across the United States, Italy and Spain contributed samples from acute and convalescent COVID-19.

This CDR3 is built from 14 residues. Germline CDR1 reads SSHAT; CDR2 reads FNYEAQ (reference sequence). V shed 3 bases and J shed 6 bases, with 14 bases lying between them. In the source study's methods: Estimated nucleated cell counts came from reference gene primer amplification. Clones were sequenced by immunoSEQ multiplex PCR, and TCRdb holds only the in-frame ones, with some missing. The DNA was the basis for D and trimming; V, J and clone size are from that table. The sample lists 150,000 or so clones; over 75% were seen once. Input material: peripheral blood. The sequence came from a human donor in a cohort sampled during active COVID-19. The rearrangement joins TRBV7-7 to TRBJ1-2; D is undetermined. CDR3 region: CASSFGWQADGYTF. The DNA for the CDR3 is TGTGCCAGCAGCTTTGGTTGGCAGGCAGATGGCTACACCTTC.